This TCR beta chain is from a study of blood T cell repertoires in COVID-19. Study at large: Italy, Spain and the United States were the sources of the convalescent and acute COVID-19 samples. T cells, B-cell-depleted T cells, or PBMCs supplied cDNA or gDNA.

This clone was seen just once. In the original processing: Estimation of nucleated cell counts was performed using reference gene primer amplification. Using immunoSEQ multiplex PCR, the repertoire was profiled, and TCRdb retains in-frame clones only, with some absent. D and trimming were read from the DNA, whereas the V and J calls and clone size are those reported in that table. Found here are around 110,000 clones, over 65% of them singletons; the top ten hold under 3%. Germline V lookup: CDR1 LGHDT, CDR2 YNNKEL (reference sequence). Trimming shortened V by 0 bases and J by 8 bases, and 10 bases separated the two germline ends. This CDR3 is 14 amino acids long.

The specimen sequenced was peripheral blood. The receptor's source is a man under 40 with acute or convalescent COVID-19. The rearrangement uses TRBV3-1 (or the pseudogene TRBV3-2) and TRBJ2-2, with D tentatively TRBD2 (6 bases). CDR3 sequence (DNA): TGTGCCAGCAGCCAAGATGGAGGGTCGGGGGAGCTGTTTTTT. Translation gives CASSQDGGSGELFF.